This paragraph reports one T cell receptor beta chain. The data are from a study of blood T cell repertoires in COVID-19. Study-wide context: COVID-19 samples, acute and convalescent, were from the United States, Italy and Spain. The cDNA or gDNA used as material had been derived from T cells, B-cell-depleted T cells, or PBMCs.

In the original processing: Amplification with reference gene primers provided the estimates of nucleated cell counts. The protocol was immunoSEQ multiplex PCR, while the TCRdb copy is restricted to in-frame clones and leaves out a portion. The V and J calls and clone size were taken over from that table, and D and trimming were inferred from the DNA. The repertoire holds over 150,000 clones, with almost 85% as singletons. Input material: peripheral blood. The clonotype comes from a man younger than 30 with active or convalescent COVID-19.

In nucleotides, the CDR3 is TGTGCCAGTAGTCTCGAGGGTCCTAGCACAGATACGCAGTATTTT. It yields the protein CASSLEGPSTDTQYF. The chain combines TRBV19 with TRBJ2-3, with D perhaps TRBD2 (5 bases). The V end lost 5 bases, the J end lost 0 bases, and 12 bases lay between the germline ends. The CDR3 totals 15 residues. Germline loops: CDR1 LNHDA, CDR2 SQIVND (reference sequence). Variable domain in full (rest from reference TRBV19 and TRBJ2-3): DGGITQSPKYLFRKEGQNVTLSCEQNLNHDAMYWYRQDPGQGLRLIYYSQIVNDFQKGDIAEGYSVSREKKESFPLTVTSAQKNPTAFYLCASSLEGPSTDTQYFGPGTRLTVL.